Following are 21 T cell receptor beta chains from one sample sequenced in a study of siplizumab effects on memory and regulatory T cells. Data came from immunoSEQ multiplex PCR; TCRdb stores just in-frame clones and leaves some out. This sample carries fewer than 85,000 clones, approximately 90% of them seen once, and the ten largest clones take 1.5%. The source material was Tregs sorted from blood. Source of these receptors: a human donor in good health.

As regards this clone: Germline and junction disagree at one end, which may indicate a read error. The chain combines TRBV19 with TRBJ2-7; D is ambiguous. In germline, CDR1 is LNHDA, CDR2 SQIVND (reference sequence). CDR3 length equals 15 residues. The CDR3 nucleotides are TGTGCCAGTAGTATAAGATATGCACAGTCCTGCGAGCAGTACTTC. Encoded protein: CASSIRYAQSCEQYF. The complete variable domain, with remaining parts taken from reference TRBV19 and TRBJ2-7, reads DGGITQSPKYLFRKEGQNVTLSCEQNLNHDAMYWYRQDPGQGLRLIYYSQIVNDFQKGDIAEGYSVSREKKESFPLTVTSAQKNPTAFYLCASSIRYAQSCEQYFGPGTRLTVT.

The V gene is TRBV4-2, the J gene TRBJ2-7, with 8 bases aligning to TRBD2. Germline V gene lookup returns CDR1 LGHNA and CDR2 YNFKEQ. The CDR3 covers 16 residues. V lost 1 base, J lost 1 base, and 6 bases stayed unmatched. CDR3 sequence: CASSQGPGLGSYEQYF. CDR3 DNA: TGTGCCAGCAGCCAAGGTCCGGGACTAGGGTCCTACGAGCAGTACTTC.

The chain uses TRBV10-3 and TRBJ2-6; D might be TRBD1 (6 bases). The CDR3 totals 16 residues. The germline CDR1 and CDR2 sequences are ENHRY and SYGVKD. V lost 10 bases and J 0 bases, leaving 16 bases between the germline ends. The CDR3 region has the DNA TGTGCCACCACGACAGGAGCAGCCTCTGGGGCCAACGTCCTGACTTTC. As protein: CATTTGAASGANVLTF.

Regarding this clone: One end of the junction fails to match germline, which may point to a read error. This rearrangement joins TRBV6-5 to TRBJ2-1; 9 bases match TRBD2. CDR1 and CDR2 (germline): MNHEY, SVGAGI. This CDR3 comprises 11 residues. The CDR3 region is CASSYGTSLLF. CDR3 nucleotide sequence: TGTGCCAGCAGTTACGGGACTAGCTTGCTCTTC.

In this sample, this clone turned up a few times. The chain links TRBV28 to TRBJ2-4, with TRBD1 identical over 9 bases. Germline trimming cut 6 bases from V and 5 bases from J; bases unmatched to any gene: 8. Germline CDR1 and CDR2: MDHEN and SYDVKM. This CDR3 has 15 residues. The CDR3 is CASSSGQGGQNIQYF. The CDR3 DNA is TGTGCCAGCAGCTCGGGACAGGGAGGGCAAAACATTCAGTACTTC.

The V gene is TRBV7-8, the J gene TRBJ1-6; 9 nucleotides agree with TRBD1. V trimming: 0 bases; J trimming: 10 bases; junction bases outside the gene matches: 4. The CDR3 runs 15 residues. Per germline, CDR1 SGHVS and CDR2 FQNEAQ. The CDR3 DNA reads TGTGCCAGCAGCTTAGCCGGGACAGGGCCCTCACCCCTCCACTTT. It encodes CASSLAGTGPSPLHF. Complete variable domain (other parts from reference TRBV7-8 and TRBJ1-6): GAGVSQSPRYKVAKRGQDVALRCDPISGHVSLFWYQQALGQGPEFLTYFQNEAQLDKSGLPSDRFFAERPEGSVSTLKIQRTQQEDSAVYLCASSLAGTGPSPLHFGNGTRLTVT.

The V and J genes are TRBV11-3 and TRBJ2-7; D might be TRBD1 (5 bases). Germline values: CDR1 SGHNT, CDR2 YENEEA. V was clipped by 3 bases and J by 3 bases, with 15 bases between them. The CDR3 loop spans 15 amino acids. The CDR3: CASSFLLLGLYEQYF. CDR3 nucleotide sequence: TGTGCCAGCAGCTTCCTCTTACTGGGGCTCTACGAGCAGTACTTC. Supplemented by reference TRBV11-3 and TRBJ2-7, the full variable domain reads EAGVVQSPRYKIIEKKQPVAFWCNPISGHNTLYWYLQNLGQGPELLIRYENEEAVDDSQLPKDRFSAERLKGVDSTLKIQPAELGDSAVYLCASSFLLLGLYEQYFGPGTRLTVT.

The chain links TRBV6-5 to TRBJ2-1, with 8 bases that match TRBD1. In germline, CDR1 is MNHEY, CDR2 SVGAGI. The length of the CDR3 is 12 residues. J was trimmed by 7 bases and V by 6 bases; bases with no gene match: 2. CDR3 bases: TGTGCCAGCAGACGGACAGGGAATGAGCAGTTCTTC. Encoded protein: CASRRTGNEQFF.

The V and J genes are TRBV5-1 and TRBJ1-1; 7 bases are shared with TRBD1. The V and J ends lost 3 bases and 0 bases, in that order; junction bases with no gene match: 14. Germline CDR1 and CDR2: SGHRS and YFSETQ. This CDR3 has 18 residues. Here the CDR3 reads CASSSRWGTESMNTEAFF. CDR3 coding DNA: TGCGCCAGCAGCTCTCGGTGGGGGACAGAGAGCATGAACACTGAAGCTTTCTTT.

The sample holds one count of this clone. The chain uses TRBV5-1 and TRBJ1-2; D perhaps matches TRBD1 (6 bases). This CDR3 spans 18 amino acids. Trimming took off 3 bases at V and 0 bases at J, with 21 bases between the two ends. From germline, CDR1 is SGHRS and CDR2 YFSETQ. The CDR3 region has the DNA TGCGCCAGCAGCTGGGGACTGACAGGACAGACCGCTAACTATGGCTACACCTTC. Its translation is CASSWGLTGQTANYGYTF.

The rearrangement uses TRBV9 and TRBJ1-3; D uncertain. This CDR3 is built from 15 residues. CDR1 and CDR2 from the germline V gene are SGDLS and YYNGEE. Trimming left V 3 bases short and J 4 bases short, with 14 bases between. The CDR3 coding sequence is TGTGCCAGCAGCGCCCGGACCCCTTACGGAAACACCATATATTTT. This gives the protein CASSARTPYGNTIYF.

The chain combines TRBV11-2 with TRBJ2-2; the D gene is possibly TRBD2 (6 bases). Trimming left V 5 bases short and J 4 bases short, with 17 bases between. There are 16 residues in the CDR3. Per the germline V gene, CDR1 is SGHAT and CDR2 is FQNNGV. CDR3 residues: CASSPREPGGTGELFF. CDR3 nucleotides: TGTGCCAGCAGCCCCCGGGAGCCCGGGGGCACCGGGGAGCTGTTTTTT.

The CDR3 here is CASKGSGSYGYTF. The CDR3 DNA reads TGTGCCAGTAAGGGGTCGGGGTCTTATGGCTACACCTTC. V gene TRBV19 combines with J gene TRBJ1-2; D perhaps matches TRBD1 (5 bases). Per germline, CDR1 LNHDA and CDR2 SQIVND (reference sequence). The CDR3 length is 13 residues. V gave up 7 bases and J gave up 5 bases, with 14 bases separating them.

This chain connects TRBV19 to TRBJ1-4; 7 positions match TRBD1. Losses at the gene ends were 6 bases for V and 13 bases for J; bases not matched to a gene: 11. The CDR3 contains 13 residues. Germline loops: CDR1 LNHDA, CDR2 SQIVND (reference sequence). CDR3 sequence reads: CASSSGQVAGLFF. The CDR3 DNA sequence: TGTGCCAGTAGCTCTGGACAGGTGGCCGGACTGTTTTTT.

This chain uses TRBV6-6 with TRBJ2-3, with D possibly matching TRBD2 (5 bases). CDR3 size: 15 residues. Trimming left V 6 bases short and J 2 bases short, with 15 bases between. The germline gives CDR1 MNHNY, CDR2 SVGAGI (reference sequence). The CDR3 loop reads CASSPFRLSTDTQYF. The CDR3 DNA is TGTGCCAGCAGCCCATTTAGACTATCCACAGATACGCAGTATTTT.

The V call is TRBV29-1, the J call TRBJ2-1; D ambiguous. Germline V CDR1 and CDR2: SQVTM, ANQGSEA. Trimming cost V 3 bases and J 0 bases, with 12 bases left between them. This CDR3 region has 15 residues. The CDR3 protein is CSVDIGRSSYNEQFF. CDR3 sequence (DNA): TGCAGCGTTGACATCGGTCGGAGCTCCTACAATGAGCAGTTCTTC.

The chain couples TRBV25-1 to TRBJ1-2; D is perhaps TRBD1 (5 bases). CDR3 size: 15 residues. From germline, CDR1 is MGHDK and CDR2 SYGVNS. V was cut by 4 bases and J by 2 bases, with 14 bases left in between. CDR3 sequence: CASSGPGRRNYGYTF. CDR3 sequence (DNA): TGTGCCAGCAGTGGCCCGGGACGGCGAAACTATGGCTACACCTTC.

V usage is TRBV4-1 and J usage is TRBJ1-2; the D gene is possibly TRBD1 (5 bases). Deletions cut 0 bases from V and 7 bases from J, with 12 bases between. The CDR3 is 14 residues long. From germline, CDR1 is MGHRA and CDR2 YSYEKL. The CDR3: CASSQDRGGGGYTF. DNA of the CDR3: TGCGCCAGCAGCCAAGATCGGGGGGGTGGTGGCTACACCTTC.

This clone was seen a single time. This chain uses TRBV19 with TRBJ1-1, with 7 bases lining up with TRBD1. The V gene end was trimmed by 3 bases and the J gene end by 11 bases; junction bases not matched to a gene: 12. The CDR3 spans 14 residues. Germline V gene sequence: CDR1 LNHDA, CDR2 SQIVND (reference sequence). As DNA, the CDR3 is TGTGCCAGTAGTATTCATCGACAGGGAGGAGGCGCTTTCTTT. It yields the protein CASSIHRQGGGAFF.

CDR3 nucleotide sequence: TGCGCCAGCAGCTTTTCAGGGGCGGATACGGGAGGCTACACCTTC. The encoded protein is CASSFSGADTGGYTF. The chain links TRBV5-1 to TRBJ1-2, with D tentatively TRBD1 (6 bases). This CDR3 spans 15 amino acids. The V and J ends lost 2 bases and 8 bases respectively, with 19 bases between them. Germline CDR1 SGHRS, CDR2 YFSETQ.

The chain couples TRBV5-8 to TRBJ1-6; no clear D gene. Germline V gene lookup returns CDR1 SGHTS and CDR2 YDEGEE. The CDR3 runs 13 residues. The V end lost 5 bases, the J end lost 6 bases, and 9 bases lay between the germline ends. CDR3 sequence: CASRISANSPLHF. CDR3 nucleotide sequence: TGTGCCAGCAGAATATCGGCTAATTCACCCCTCCACTTT.